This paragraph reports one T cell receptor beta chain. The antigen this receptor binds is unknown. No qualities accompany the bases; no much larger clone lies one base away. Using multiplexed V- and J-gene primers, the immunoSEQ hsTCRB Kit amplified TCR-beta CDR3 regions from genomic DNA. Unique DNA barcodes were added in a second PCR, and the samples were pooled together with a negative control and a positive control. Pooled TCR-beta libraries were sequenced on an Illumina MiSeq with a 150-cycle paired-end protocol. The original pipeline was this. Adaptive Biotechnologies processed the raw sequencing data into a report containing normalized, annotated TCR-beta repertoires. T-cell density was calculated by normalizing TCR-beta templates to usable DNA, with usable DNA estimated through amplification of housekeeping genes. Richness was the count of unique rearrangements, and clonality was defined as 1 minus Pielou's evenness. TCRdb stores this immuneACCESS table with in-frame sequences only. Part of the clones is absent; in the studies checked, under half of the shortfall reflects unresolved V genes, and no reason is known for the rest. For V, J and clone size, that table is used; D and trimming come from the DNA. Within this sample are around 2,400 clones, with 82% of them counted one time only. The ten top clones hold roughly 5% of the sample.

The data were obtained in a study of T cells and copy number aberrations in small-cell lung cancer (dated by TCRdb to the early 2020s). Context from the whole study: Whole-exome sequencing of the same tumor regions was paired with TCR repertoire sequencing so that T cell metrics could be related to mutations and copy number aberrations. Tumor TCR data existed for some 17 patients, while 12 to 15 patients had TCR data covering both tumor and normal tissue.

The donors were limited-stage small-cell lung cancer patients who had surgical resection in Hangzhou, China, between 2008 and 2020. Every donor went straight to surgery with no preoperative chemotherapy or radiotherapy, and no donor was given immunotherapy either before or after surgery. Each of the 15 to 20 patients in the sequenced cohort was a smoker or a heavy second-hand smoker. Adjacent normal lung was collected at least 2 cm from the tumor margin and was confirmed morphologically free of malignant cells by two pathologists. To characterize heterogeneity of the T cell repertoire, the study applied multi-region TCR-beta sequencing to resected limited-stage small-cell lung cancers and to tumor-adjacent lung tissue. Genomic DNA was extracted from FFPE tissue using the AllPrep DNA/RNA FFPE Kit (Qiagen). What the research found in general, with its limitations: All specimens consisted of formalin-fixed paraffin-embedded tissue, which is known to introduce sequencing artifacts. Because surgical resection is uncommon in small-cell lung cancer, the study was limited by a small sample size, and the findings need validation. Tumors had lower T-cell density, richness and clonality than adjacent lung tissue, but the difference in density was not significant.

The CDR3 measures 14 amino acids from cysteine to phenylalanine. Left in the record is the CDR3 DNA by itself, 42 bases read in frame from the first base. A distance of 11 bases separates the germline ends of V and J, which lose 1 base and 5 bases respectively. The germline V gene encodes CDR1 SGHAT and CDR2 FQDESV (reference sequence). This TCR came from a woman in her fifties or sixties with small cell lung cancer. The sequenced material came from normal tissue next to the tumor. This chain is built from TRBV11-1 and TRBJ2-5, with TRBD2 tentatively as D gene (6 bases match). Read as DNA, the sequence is TGTGCCAGCAGCTTAGACCCAGGAGGGGAGACCCAGTACTTC. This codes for CASSLDPGGETQYF.